This T cell receptor (beta chain) is drawn from a study of tumor-infiltrating lymphocytes in oesophageal squamous cell carcinoma. TCRdb analysed the PCR reads with MiXCR anew, one entry per CDR3 protein. Found here are around 15,000 distinct CDR3 sequences, 50% of them singletons; the top ten hold 15% to 20%. The sequence derives from a male donor with esophageal squamous cell carcinoma. The material sequenced was esophageal tumor tissue.

The CDR3 coding sequence is TGTGCCAGCAGTTGGGAGTCTCAAGAGACCCAGTACTTC. Encoded protein: CASSWESQETQYF. V gene TRBV6-5 combines with J gene TRBJ2-1, with a possible D match to TRBD2 (5 bases). The tail of the sequence fits TRBJ2-5 better, so the J call may be wrong. The CDR3 has 13 residues. From germline, CDR1 is MNHEY and CDR2 SVGAGI.